Following are 12 T cell receptor beta chains from one sample sequenced in a study of T cells after posttransplantation cyclophosphamide. A marrow graft followed busulfan-fludarabine conditioning, with cyclophosphamide on days +3 and +4. Profiled with immunoSEQ multiplex PCR; TCRdb holds only in-frame clones, not every one. Sampling found 3,000 to 4,000 clones, none seen once. The starting material was PBMCs, obtained after allogeneic stem cell transplant with posttransplant cyclophosphamide. The receptors were sampled from a male patient in his thirties who received an allogeneic stem cell transplant from a related donor, was CMV-positive, and had acute GVHD only. These T cells may partly come from the graft donor.

This clone was recorded at least ten times. The chain employs TRBV7-2 and TRBJ2-1; 10 bases match TRBD2. CDR3 length equals 17 residues. CDR1 and CDR2 from the germline V gene are SGHTA and FQGNSA. V dropped 2 bases and J dropped 1; count of bases not matched to a gene: 5. The CDR3 DNA reads TGTGCCAGCAGCTTAACAAGCGGGGGGGCGTCCTACAATGAGCAGTTCTTC. This codes for CASSLTSGGASYNEQFF.

This clone is medium-sized by share. The V gene is TRBV13, the J gene TRBJ1-3; the D is unclear. Per the germline V gene, CDR1 is PRHDT and CDR2 is FYEKMQ (reference sequence). The CDR3 has 15 residues. The V end lost 0 bases, the J end lost 1 base, and 7 bases lay between the germline ends. CDR3 region: CASSLGGFSGNTIYF. As DNA, the CDR3 is TGTGCCAGCAGCTTAGGAGGGTTTTCTGGAAACACCATATATTTT.

In its sample, this clone was seen many times. The chain is built from TRBV4-3 and TRBJ2-3, with TRBD2 identical over 9 bases. J was trimmed by 5 bases and V by 0 bases; bases with no gene match: 0. Germline V gives CDR1 LGHNA, CDR2 YSLEER. CDR3 size: 14 residues. DNA of the CDR3: TGCGCCAGCAGCCAAGAAGCGGGGGGAGATACGCAGTATTTT. This gives the protein CASSQEAGGDTQYF.

This clone was observed at least ten times. The J gene is TRBJ2-7, the V gene TRBV10-2; 9 positions match TRBD1. Germline-derived CDR1 and CDR2 are WSHSY and SAAADI. This CDR3 has 14 residues. V lost 6 bases and J lost 7; bases outside the gene matches: 10. In nucleotides, the CDR3 is TGCGCCAGCAGGCCGGGACAGGGAACACGGGAGCAGTACTTC. Translating gives CASRPGQGTREQYF.

This clone was recorded many times. This CDR3 is CASSLGRREDTQYF. Here the CDR3 DNA reads TGCGCCAGCAGCTTGGGGCGGCGGGAAGATACGCAGTATTTT. The chain recombines TRBV5-1 with TRBJ2-3, with D possibly being TRBD2 (6 bases). Germline loops: CDR1 SGHRS, CDR2 YFSETQ. The CDR3 is 14 amino acids. The V gene lost 0 bases and the J gene lost 5 bases, with 10 bases spanning the gap.

This clone was seen at least ten times. The chain uses TRBV5-6 and TRBJ2-7; D call uncertain. The germline V and J ends were trimmed by 0 bases and 2 bases, with 3 bases remaining between them. The CDR3 contains 12 residues. CDR1 is SGHDT, CDR2 YYEEEE, per germline. The CDR3 loop reads CASSLAAYEQYF. The CDR3 DNA is TGTGCCAGCAGCTTGGCAGCCTACGAGCAGTACTTC.

By frequency in the sample, this clone is medium-sized. The same CDR3 can be traced to other DNA sequences in this sample. The chain carries TRBV5-1 and TRBJ1-1; no clear D gene. Germline V gene sequence: CDR1 SGHRS, CDR2 YFSETQ. Trimming stripped 5 bases from V and 5 bases from J, with 7 bases between. This CDR3 spans 11 amino acids. The CDR3 DNA reads as TGCGCCAGCAGAGGTGAGACTGAAGCTTTCTTT. Its translation: CASRGETEAFF.

This clone was seen at least ten times. This sequence joins TRBV11-2 and TRBJ2-7; 8 nucleotides line up with TRBD1. V lost 5 bases, J lost 2 bases, and 8 bases stayed unmatched. CDR1 and CDR2 from the germline V gene are SGHAT and FQNNGV. This CDR3 has 15 residues. The CDR3 sequence: CASSPWTGPTYEQYF. The CDR3 DNA sequence: TGTGCCAGCAGCCCATGGACAGGGCCCACCTACGAGCAGTACTTC.

By share of the sample, this clone is medium-sized. The J gene is TRBJ1-6, the V gene TRBV4-3, with 11 bases lining up with TRBD1. Trimming cost V 1 base and J 7 bases; bases outside gene matches: 3. There are 16 residues in the CDR3. Germline CDR1 is LGHNA and CDR2 is YSLEER. CDR3: CASSQGGQGANSPLHF. Written as DNA, the CDR3 is TGCGCCAGCAGCCAAGGCGGACAGGGGGCGAATTCACCCCTCCACTTT.

The chain links TRBV29-1 to TRBJ2-7; D is possibly TRBD2 (7 bases). V shed 6 bases and J shed 0 bases, with 9 bases lying between them. CDR1 and CDR2 from the germline V gene are SQVTM and ANQGSEA. This CDR3 has 12 residues. The CDR3 loop reads CSVGGASYEQYF. The CDR3 DNA is TGCAGCGTGGGGGGGGCCTCCTACGAGCAGTACTTC.

This clone was picked up many times. V usage is TRBV28 and J usage is TRBJ2-7; 7 bases are a match to TRBD1. The CDR3 is 15 amino acids. Germline loops: CDR1 MDHEN, CDR2 SYDVKM. V shed 3 bases, J shed 6 bases, and the junction held 11 bases outside the gene matches. The CDR3: CASSLTGNPPGEQYF. Written as DNA, the CDR3 is TGTGCCAGCAGTTTGACAGGGAACCCCCCAGGCGAGCAGTACTTC.

This clone is judged large. The chain uses TRBV6-6 and TRBJ2-1; no definite D call. Germline-derived CDR1 and CDR2 are MNHNY and SVGAGI (reference sequence). Deletions cut 0 bases from V and 8 bases from J, with 2 bases between. The CDR3 spans 11 residues. The CDR3 coding sequence is TGTGCCAGCAGTTACTCCGATGAGCAGTTCTTC. It is translated as CASSYSDEQFF.